The source of this T cell receptor beta chain is a study of blood T cell repertoires in COVID-19. Here immunoSEQ multiplex PCR was the method, and the copy in TCRdb shows in-frame clones only, minus some. Among 110,000 or so clones listed, roughly 85% were seen once. J was trimmed by 1 base and V by 4 bases; bases with no gene match: 3. Germline V gives CDR1 MGHRA, CDR2 YSYEKL. CDR3 length: 15 amino acids. The chain recombines TRBV4-1 with TRBJ1-2; TRBD1 agrees at 10 bases. The receptor comes from a man aged 35 to 55 with acute or convalescent COVID-19. Specimen: peripheral blood. The CDR3 DNA sequence: TGCGCCAGCAGCCCTCGGACAGGGGGTAACTATGGCTACACCTTC. It encodes CASSPRTGGNYGYTF.